The rows below give T cell receptor beta chains drawn from one sample of a study of blood T cell repertoires in COVID-19. Method: immunoSEQ multiplex PCR; TCRdb's copy keeps in-frame clones and lacks some. The table records 75,000 to 100,000 clones, around 75% of them present only once. Sequenced sample: peripheral blood. These receptors came from a man aged 70-80 years with acute or convalescent COVID-19. Each CDR3 is given with its conserved first and last residue. The order of the fields is clone size, D gene, V gene, J gene, CDR3 DNA, CDR3 protein. D genes are given only for firm matches. A clone size is listed for some rows: how often the clone was seen (once, few, many), or a class if it is expanded.

>NA|NA|TRBV3-1/TRBV3-2|TRBJ2-7
TGTGCCAGCAGCCAAGATGTTCGGGGAGTTTTCGAGCAGTACTTC
CASSQDVRGVFEQYF
>NA|NA|TRBV5-6|TRBJ2-7
TGTGCCAGCAGCTCTTTCGACCCAGGATTAGGCGAGCAGTACTTC
CASSSFDPGLGEQYF
>many|NA|TRBV5-1|TRBJ2-7
TGCGCCAGCAGCTTGGACACAGAAGAGCAGTACTTC
CASSLDTEEQYF
>NA|TRBD2|TRBV13|TRBJ2-1
TGTGCCAGCAGCTTACTAGCGGGAATTTACAATGAGCAGTTCTTC
CASSLLAGIYNEQFF
>NA|NA|TRBV5-1|TRBJ1-4
TGCGCCAGCAGACTAGAGCTCCTCGATGAAAAACTGTTTTTT
CASRLELLDEKLFF
>NA|NA|TRBV28|TRBJ1-5
TGTGCCAGCAGCACCGCCGACAGGAACAATCAGCCCCAGCATTTT
CASSTADRNNQPQHF
>NA|TRBD1|TRBV29-1|TRBJ2-2
TGCAGCGTCGGGACAGTCTCGAACACCGGGGAGCTGTTTTTT
CSVGTVSNTGELFF
>NA|NA|TRBV5-1|TRBJ1-1
TGCGCCAGCAGCTTGTCAGGGCCTGAAGCTTTCTTT
CASSLSGPEAFF
>NA|TRBD1|TRBV28|TRBJ2-5
TGTGCCAGCAGTGCTCCGGGACAGGGGGCGCGGGAGACCCAGTACTTC
CASSAPGQGARETQYF
>NA|NA|TRBV27|TRBJ1-1
TGTGCCAGCAGTTTAGGGATCGGGAGCACTGAAGCTTTCTTT
CASSLGIGSTEAFF
>NA|NA|TRBV24-1|TRBJ2-1
TGTGCCACCAGTGACCCGGGACTCCCTTCAGGCTCCTACAATGAGCAGTTCTTC
CATSDPGLPSGSYNEQFF
>NA|NA|TRBV28|TRBJ2-7
TGTGCCAGCAGTTTATCTGGACTCCTGAGCTCCTACGAGCAGTACTTC
CASSLSGLLSSYEQYF
>NA|TRBD1|TRBV28|TRBJ1-2
TGTGCCAGCAGGCCGGGACAGGGAGACTATGGCTACACCTTC
CASRPGQGDYGYTF
>NA|TRBD1|TRBV7-2|TRBJ2-5
TGTGCCAGCAGCTCCCCCCCCCTACAGGGGTTTCGGGAGACCCAGTACTTC
CASSSPPLQGFRETQYF
>NA|NA|TRBV5-1|TRBJ1-3
TGCGCCAGCAGGGCACACTCTGGAAACACCATATATTTT
CASRAHSGNTIYF
>NA|TRBD1|TRBV13|TRBJ1-2
TGTGCCAGCAGCTCCCGACAGGGGAGTGGCTACACCTTC
CASSSRQGSGYTF
>once|NA|TRBV28|TRBJ1-2
TGTGCCAGCATCACTGGAGAGGGAGGCAACTATGGCTACACCTTC
CASITGEGGNYGYTF
>NA|NA|TRBV6-2/TRBV6-3|TRBJ1-2
TGTGCCAGCAGTTACTCGAACAGGCCCTATGGCTACACCTTC
CASSYSNRPYGYTF
>NA|NA|TRBV19|TRBJ2-6
TGTGCCAGTAACCCAATACGAGGGGGATCTGGGGCCAACGTCCTGACTTTC
CASNPIRGGSGANVLTF
>few|NA|TRBV6-5|TRBJ1-1
TGTGCCAGCAGATTATCGGGGGGAGACACTGAAGCTTTCTTT
CASRLSGGDTEAFF
>NA|NA|TRBV28|TRBJ2-4
TGTGCCAGCAGTCAACTAGCCCTAGCTAGGGTAAACATTCAGTACTTC
CASSQLALARVNIQYF
>NA|TRBD2|TRBV2|TRBJ2-4
TGTGCCAGCGTAGCGGGAGGGGGAAACATTCAGTACTTC
CASVAGGGNIQYF
>once|NA|TRBV3-1/TRBV3-2|TRBJ1-5
TGTGCCAGCAGTTATCTTCAGGGAAAGTGCAATCAGCCCCAGCATTTT
CASSYLQGKCNQPQHF
>NA|TRBD2|TRBV7-2|TRBJ2-1
TGTGCCAGCAGCTTAGGTGCGGGGGGTTCCTACAATGAGCAGTTCTTC
CASSLGAGGSYNEQFF
>NA|NA|TRBV2|TRBJ1-1
TGTGCCAGCAGAATACAGGGAACATGGACTGAAGCTTTCTTT
CASRIQGTWTEAFF
>NA|TRBD2|TRBV5-1|TRBJ2-2
TGCGCCAGCAGCGTTAGCGGGAGGGCGCCCGGGGAGCTGTTTTTT
CASSVSGRAPGELFF
>NA|TRBD2|TRBV27|TRBJ2-3
TGTGCCAGCAGTTTACAACCCCCTGCGGGAGCCCCAGATACGCAGTATTTT
CASSLQPPAGAPDTQYF
>NA|TRBD2|TRBV24-1|TRBJ2-1
TGTGCCACAACTAGCGGGAGAGCCTACAATGAGCAGTTCTTC
CATTSGRAYNEQFF
>NA|NA|TRBV13|TRBJ1-5
TGTGCCAGCAGCTTAGGGGGTGGCGGCCGGGTAGCCCAGCATTTT
CASSLGGGGRVAQHF
>NA|TRBD1|TRBV9|TRBJ2-2
TGTGCCAGCAGCGGGGGTCAGGGGGCGCGGAGAGAAGGCCCCGGGGAGCTGTTTTTT
CASSGGQGARREGPGELFF
>NA|NA|TRBV2|TRBJ2-1
TGTGCCAGCAGTGAATGGCGGGATAGCTCCTACAATGAGCAGTTCTTC
CASSEWRDSSYNEQFF
>few|NA|TRBV5-3|TRBJ1-6
TGTGCCAGAACGCAGGGAGGGACCTATAATTCACCCCTCCACTTT
CARTQGGTYNSPLHF
>once|NA|TRBV10-3|TRBJ1-5
TGTGCCACGGGGGGTATAGGGGATCAGCCCCAGCATTTT
CATGGIGDQPQHF
>NA|TRBD2|TRBV6-6|TRBJ2-3
TGTGCCAGCATCCCCATCGGGACTAGCGGGAGGTTCGCGCAGTATTTT
CASIPIGTSGRFAQYF
>NA|NA|TRBV28|TRBJ2-1
TGTGCCAGCAGTTTCGGGGGTGGGCGCCGGGAGCAGTTCTTC
CASSFGGGRREQFF
>NA|TRBD2|TRBV6-4|TRBJ2-1
TGTGCCAGCAGTCCCGGGACTAGCGGGAGGCATAGCTCCTACAATGAGCAGTTCTTC
CASSPGTSGRHSSYNEQFF
>NA|TRBD2|TRBV9|TRBJ2-5
TGTGCCAGCAGCGTAAGGCCAGCGGGAGGAGCCCAAGAGACCCAGTACTTC
CASSVRPAGGAQETQYF
>few|TRBD1|TRBV24-1|TRBJ2-5
TGTGCCACCAGTGATGCCATACGGACAGGGATAGAGACCCAGTACTTC
CATSDAIRTGIETQYF
>NA|TRBD1|TRBV5-1|TRBJ2-3
TGCGCCAGCAGCCGTTGGGACAGTAGCACAGATACGCAGTATTTT
CASSRWDSSTDTQYF
>once|NA|TRBV25-1|TRBJ2-5
TGTGCCAGCAACAGGGACCAGACCCAGTACTTC
CASNRDQTQYF
>NA|TRBD2|TRBV30|TRBJ2-7
TGTGCCTGGAGCGCAAGGCCTAGCGGGAGAGCCACCTCCTACGAGCAGTACTTC
CAWSARPSGRATSYEQYF
>once|TRBD1|TRBV6-5|TRBJ2-4
TGTGCCAGCAGTAAAATGACAGGGCGCCAAAACATTCAGTACTTC
CASSKMTGRQNIQYF
>NA|TRBD2|TRBV6-1|TRBJ2-3
TGTGCCAGCAGTGAGGGAAATCTAGCGGGAGGACAGGCAGATACGCAGTATTTT
CASSEGNLAGGQADTQYF
>NA|TRBD1|TRBV4-2|TRBJ1-5
TGTGCCAGCAGCCAGGGGACAGGGAATCAGCCCCAGCATTTT
CASSQGTGNQPQHF
>NA|NA|TRBV30|TRBJ1-5
TGTGCCTGGAGTTTGGTAGGGGGTCAGCCCCAGCATTTT
CAWSLVGGQPQHF